Presented here are 22 T cell receptor beta chains from one specimen sequenced in a study of blood T cell repertoires in COVID-19. Libraries were prepared by immunoSEQ multiplex PCR; TCRdb keeps only in-frame clonotypes and omits some of them. The sample consists of about 55,000 clones, over 70% of them appearing once. The sequenced sample consisted of peripheral blood. These receptors all come from a woman in her seventies with acute or convalescent COVID-19.

This chain connects TRBV5-4 to TRBJ2-1, with 9 bases lining up with TRBD1. Germline V gives CDR1 SGHNT, CDR2 YYREEE (reference sequence). There are 17 residues in the CDR3. Germline trimming cut 4 bases from V and 2 bases from J; bases unmatched to any gene: 10. The DNA of the CDR3 is TGTGCCAGCAGCCCGGGACAGGGTTATAGGGCCTACAATGAGCAGTTCTTC. This sequence encodes CASSPGQGYRAYNEQFF.

This clone has a count of ten or more. The chain uses TRBV11-2 and TRBJ1-2; perhaps TRBD1 as D (5 bases). The CDR3 totals 16 residues. The germline V gene encodes CDR1 SGHAT and CDR2 FQNNGV. Trimming shortened V by 6 bases and J by 2 bases, and 19 bases separated the two germline ends. CDR3 region: CASSFTTGPQNYGYTF. The CDR3 nucleotides read TGTGCCAGCAGTTTTACTACAGGACCTCAAAACTATGGCTACACCTTC.

This chain connects TRBV10-3 to TRBJ2-3; 7 nucleotides agree with TRBD2. The germline CDR1 and CDR2 sequences are ENHRY and SYGVKD. The V segment lost 6 bases and the J segment 3 bases; nucleotides outside the gene matches: 6. The CDR3 is 14 residues long. CDR3 in amino acids: CAIRRTGGTDTQYF. The CDR3 DNA is TGTGCCATCAGACGGACCGGGGGGACAGATACGCAGTATTTT.

The chain links TRBV11-3 to TRBJ2-7, with D tentatively TRBD2 (5 bases). This CDR3 spans 13 amino acids. Germline V gives CDR1 SGHNT, CDR2 YENEEA. V lost 2 bases to trimming and J lost 6 bases, with 11 bases between them. In DNA, the CDR3 is TGTGCCAGCAGCTTATGGCTGGGGAGCGAGCAGTACTTC. The encoded protein is CASSLWLGSEQYF. The full variable domain, its missing parts supplied by reference TRBV11-3 and TRBJ2-7, is EAGVVQSPRYKIIEKKQPVAFWCNPISGHNTLYWYLQNLGQGPELLIRYENEEAVDDSQLPKDRFSAERLKGVDSTLKIQPAELGDSAVYLCASSLWLGSEQYFGPGTRLTVT.

The rearrangement joins TRBV9 to TRBJ1-3; 7 bases map to TRBD1. This CDR3 comprises 14 residues. The germline CDR1 and CDR2 sequences are SGDLS and YYNGEE. Trimming cost V 3 bases and J 2 bases; bases outside gene matches: 2. The DNA of the CDR3 is TGTGCCAGCAGCGCCGGGACAGCTGGAAACACCATATATTTT. It is translated as CASSAGTAGNTIYF.

A word on this clone: At one boundary the junction diverges from the germline segment, which might be a read error. This chain joins TRBV6-4 and TRBJ1-1; weak D call: TRBD1 (6 bases). Per the germline V gene, CDR1 is MRHNA and CDR2 is SNTAGT. The CDR3 covers 14 residues. CDR3 sequence reads: CASRDGPGAGGAFF. In DNA, the CDR3 is TGTGCCAGCCGTGACGGACCGGGGGCGGGGGGAGCTTTCTTT.

V usage is TRBV6-5 and J usage is TRBJ1-2; a weak D match, TRBD1 (5 bases). Per germline, CDR1 MNHEY and CDR2 SVGAGI. The CDR3 runs 14 residues. Trimming shortened V by 6 bases and J by 3 bases, and 14 bases separated the two germline ends. The CDR3 DNA follows: TGTGCCAGCAGGGGAGGGGCGCGGGACTATGGCTACACCTTC. It encodes CASRGGARDYGYTF.

This chain links TRBV4-2 with TRBJ1-1; possible D gene TRBD1, 6 bases. V was trimmed by 1 base and J by 7 bases, leaving 13 bases between them. The CDR3 extends over 14 amino acids. Germline V gene lookup returns CDR1 LGHNA and CDR2 YNFKEQ. CDR3 in DNA: TGTGCCAGCAGCCAAGCACAGGGAAATGTTGAAGCTTTCTTT. This translates into CASSQAQGNVEAFF.

This clone was counted a few times. The chain has TRBV5-1 and TRBJ1-3; D not resolved. V lost 2 bases and J lost 2, with 8 bases in between. This CDR3 is 14 amino acids long. CDR1 SGHRS and CDR2 YFSETQ come from the germline V gene. CDR3 bases: TGCGCCAGCAGCTTTGGGAGTCCTGGAAACACCATATATTTT. Translation: CASSFGSPGNTIYF.

The table lists this clone with a few counts. CDR3 residues: CASSSGLADSYEQYF. CDR3 DNA sequence: TGTGCCAGCTCATCGGGACTAGCTGACTCCTACGAGCAGTACTTC. This chain connects TRBV18 to TRBJ2-7; 9 bases agree with TRBD2. The germline V gene encodes CDR1 KGHSH and CDR2 LQKENI. CDR3 length equals 15 residues. Unmatched junction bases numbered 5, after V lost 5 bases and J lost 0 bases.

V is TRBV19 and J is TRBJ1-4; D not certain. The CDR3 has 16 residues. In germline, CDR1 is LNHDA, CDR2 SQIVND (reference sequence). V lost 3 bases to trimming and J lost 5 bases, with 16 bases between them. Here the CDR3 DNA reads TGTGCCAGTAGTATTTTGCTGAGGAGTCTGAATGAAAAACTGTTTTTT. It codes for CASSILLRSLNEKLFF. Using reference TRBV19 and TRBJ1-4 for the parts outside the CDR3, the full variable domain is DGGITQSPKYLFRKEGQNVTLSCEQNLNHDAMYWYRQDPGQGLRLIYYSQIVNDFQKGDIAEGYSVSREKKESFPLTVTSAQKNPTAFYLCASSILLRSLNEKLFFGSGTQLSVL.

The chain employs TRBV5-6 and TRBJ2-6; D may be TRBD2 (5 bases). This CDR3 has 17 amino acids. V gave up 0 bases and J gave up 4 bases, with 14 bases separating them. From germline, CDR1 is SGHDT and CDR2 YYEEEE. The CDR3, as DNA: TGTGCCAGCAGCTTGGGAGGGCGGATACGAGGGGCCAACGTCCTGACTTTC. Translation: CASSLGGRIRGANVLTF.

The V gene is TRBV5-4, the J gene TRBJ1-1; 9 bases are shared with TRBD1. Trimming removed 3 bases from V and 4 bases from J; junction bases left unmatched: 7. The CDR3 consists of 15 residues. Germline V gene sequence: CDR1 SGHNT, CDR2 YYREEE (reference sequence). CDR3 DNA: TGTGCCAGCAGCTCGCTACAGGGGGCCGTCACTGAAGCTTTCTTT. This codes for CASSSLQGAVTEAFF.

This clone was counted between two and nine times. This sequence joins TRBV4-1 and TRBJ1-6, with TRBD1 identical over 7 bases. The trim removed 4 bases at V and 7 bases at J, leaving 19 bases unmatched. Germline assignment: CDR1 MGHRA and CDR2 YSYEKL. The CDR3 consists of 19 residues. CDR3 DNA: TGCGCCAGCAGCCGATCAGTTCACCGGGACAGTATCACAAATTCACCCCTCCACTTT. Protein: CASSRSVHRDSITNSPLHF.

The chain carries TRBV18 and TRBJ1-1, with D possibly being TRBD1 (5 bases). Trimming left V 3 bases short and J 5 bases short, with 13 bases between. Germline CDR1 and CDR2: KGHSH and LQKENI. The CDR3 has 14 residues. The CDR3 is CASSPLGGLTEAFF. In nucleotides, the CDR3 is TGTGCCAGCTCACCTCTGGGGGGACTAACTGAAGCTTTCTTT.

The genes are TRBV14 and TRBJ2-7; TRBD1 matches at 10 bases. Germline V lookup: CDR1 SGHDN, CDR2 FVKESK. J was trimmed by 0 bases and V by 1 base; bases with no gene match: 12. This CDR3 has 19 amino acids. The CDR3 sequence: CASSQGSDRGPLISYEQYF. The CDR3 DNA reads as TGTGCCAGCAGCCAAGGGAGTGACAGGGGGCCCCTAATCTCCTACGAGCAGTACTTC.

V gene TRBV5-5 combines with J gene TRBJ2-1; 9 nucleotides match TRBD1. The germline V gene encodes CDR1 SGHKS and CDR2 YYEKEE (reference sequence). The CDR3 contains 16 residues. Trimming removed 4 bases from V and 6 bases from J; junction bases left unmatched: 11. The CDR3 nucleotides read TGTGCCAGCAGCCCTGCTGGGACAGGGATGGGCAATGAGCAGTTCTTC. This gives the protein CASSPAGTGMGNEQFF.

This clone was seen only a few times. The chain links TRBV14 to TRBJ1-4, with 8 bases identical to TRBD1. This CDR3 spans 15 amino acids. Germline V gene lookup returns CDR1 SGHDN and CDR2 FVKESK. Trimming took 1 base from V and 6 from J; bases not matched to a gene: 4. The CDR3 bases are TGTGCCAGCAGCCAAGCACCGGACAGGGATGAAAAACTGTTTTTT. It yields the protein CASSQAPDRDEKLFF.

This rearrangement joins TRBV19 to TRBJ1-5; 9 bases agree with TRBD1. The CDR3 has 13 residues. Unmatched junction bases numbered 8, after V lost 10 bases and J lost 7 bases. Germline loops: CDR1 LNHDA, CDR2 SQIVND (reference sequence). CDR3 amino acids: CATLQGAGQPQHF. CDR3 coding DNA: TGTGCCACACTACAGGGGGCGGGGCAGCCCCAGCATTTT.

V gene TRBV5-6 combines with J gene TRBJ2-7, with D possibly TRBD1 on 5 matching bases. Trimming cost V 3 bases and J 4 bases, with 11 bases left between them. From germline, CDR1 is SGHDT and CDR2 YYEEEE. The CDR3 has 13 residues. The CDR3, as DNA: TGTGCCAGCAGCTACGCAACAGGTTACGAGCAGTACGTC. Protein product: CASSYATGYEQYV.

The rearrangement uses TRBV6-5 and TRBJ1-2; 7 nucleotides agree with TRBD1. Germline loops: CDR1 MNHEY, CDR2 SVGAGI. The CDR3 covers 14 residues. J gave up 7 bases and V 6 bases, and 11 bases lay outside the gene matches. CDR3: CASRVDRADRGYTF. In nucleotides, the CDR3 is TGTGCCAGCAGGGTTGACAGGGCCGACCGTGGCTACACCTTC.

This chain joins TRBV5-1 and TRBJ1-1, with 8 bases that match TRBD1. Germline lookup yields CDR1 SGHRS and CDR2 YFSETQ. Unmatched junction bases numbered 6, after V lost 4 bases and J lost 4 bases. This CDR3 comprises 14 residues. The CDR3 protein is CASSLGQGVTEAFF. In nucleotides, the CDR3 is TGCGCCAGCAGCCTCGGACAGGGAGTCACTGAAGCTTTCTTT. The variable domain in full, with the rest retrieved from reference TRBV5-1 and TRBJ1-1, is KAGVTQTPRYLIKTRGQQVTLSCSPISGHRSVSWYQQTPGQGLQFLFEYFSETQRNKGNFPGRFSGRQFSNSRSEMNVSTLELGDSALYLCASSLGQGVTEAFFGQGTRLTVV.